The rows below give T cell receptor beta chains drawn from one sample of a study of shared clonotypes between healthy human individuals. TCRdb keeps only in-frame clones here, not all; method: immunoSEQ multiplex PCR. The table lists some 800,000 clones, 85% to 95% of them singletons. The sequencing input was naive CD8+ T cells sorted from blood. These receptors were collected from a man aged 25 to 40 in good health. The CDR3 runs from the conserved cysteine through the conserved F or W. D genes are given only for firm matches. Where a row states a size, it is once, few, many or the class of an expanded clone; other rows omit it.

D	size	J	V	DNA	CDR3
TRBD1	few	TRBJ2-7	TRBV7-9	TGTGCCAGCAGCTTACACCCTAGGACAGGCTCCTACGAGCAGTACTTC	CASSLHPRTGSYEQYF
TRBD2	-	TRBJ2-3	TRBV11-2	TGTGCCAGCAGCTTAGGGACTAGCGGGAGGCTCACAGATACGCAGTATTTT	CASSLGTSGRLTDTQYF
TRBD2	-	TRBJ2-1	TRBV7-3	TGTGCCAGCAGCTTGGGATACGGGAGGGCCGGGAATGAGCAGTTCTTC	CASSLGYGRAGNEQFF
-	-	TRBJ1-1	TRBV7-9	TGTGCCAGCAGCTTATCAGATATTAACACTGAAGCTTTCTTT	CASSLSDINTEAFF
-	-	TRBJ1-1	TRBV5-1	TGCGCCAGCAGCTCAGGTCGAACTGAAGCTTTCTTT	CASSSGRTEAFF
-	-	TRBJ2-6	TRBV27	TGTGCCAGCGGGACGTGGACCCTCTCTGGGGCCAACGTCCTGACTTTC	CASGTWTLSGANVLTF
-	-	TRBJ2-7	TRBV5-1	TGCGCCAGCAGCCCCGGGACGGATACCTACGAGCAGTACTTC	CASSPGTDTYEQYF
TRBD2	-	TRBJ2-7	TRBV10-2	TGCGCCAGCAGTGAGCGGAGTGAACTAGCGGACCTCGATGAGCAGTACTTC	CASSERSELADLDEQYF
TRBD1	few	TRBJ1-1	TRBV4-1	TGCGCCAGCAGCCATAACCTCCCGGGACAGGGGGCAGAATACACTGAAGCTTTCTTT	CASSHNLPGQGAEYTEAFF
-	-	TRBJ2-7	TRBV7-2	TGTGCCAGCAGCTGGTTTACAGGGGAGGCCTACGAGCAGTACTTC	CASSWFTGEAYEQYF
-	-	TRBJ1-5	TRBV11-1	TGTGCCAGCAGCTTAGAGGCTCTGGGGCGCAGCAATCAGCCCCAGCATTTT	CASSLEALGRSNQPQHF
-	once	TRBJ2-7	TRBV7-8	TGTGCCAGCAGCTCCTCTATGGACGGGACAACAAACTACGAGCAGTACTTC	CASSSSMDGTTNYEQYF
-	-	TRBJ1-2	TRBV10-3	TGTGCCATCAGTGAGTCTCCGGGACGGATTTATGGCTACACCTTC	CAISESPGRIYGYTF
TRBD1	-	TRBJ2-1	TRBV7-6	TGTGCCAGAAAGACAGGGTACAATGAGCAGTTCTTC	CARKTGYNEQFF
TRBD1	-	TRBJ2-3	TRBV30	TGTGCCTGGAGTAGCGGACAGGGCCCAGATACGCAGTATTTT	CAWSSGQGPDTQYF
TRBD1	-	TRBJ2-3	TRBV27	TGTGCCAGCAGTCCAAGGGACAGGGTAACCGATACGCAGTATTTT	CASSPRDRVTDTQYF
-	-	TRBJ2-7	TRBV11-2	TGTGCCAGCAGCCCCAGGGTCTACGAGCAGTACTTC	CASSPRVYEQYF
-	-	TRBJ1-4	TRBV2	TGTGCCAGCAGAGGAGGCCCTAATGAAAAACTGTTTTTT	CASRGGPNEKLFF
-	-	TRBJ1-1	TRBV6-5	TGTGCCAGCAGTTACGTTGGTCCGGTAAACACTGAAGCTTTCTTT	CASSYVGPVNTEAFF
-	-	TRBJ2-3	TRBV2	TGTGCCAGCAGTGAAGCCGCCGGTCCAACCACAGATACGCAGTATTTT	CASSEAAGPTTDTQYF
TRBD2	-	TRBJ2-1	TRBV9	TGTGCCAGCAGCGCTGGGGAGGGGAATGAGCAGTTCTTC	CASSAGEGNEQFF
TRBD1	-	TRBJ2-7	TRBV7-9	TGTGCCAGCAGACCCCCGGGACAGGGCGTTGATGAGCAGTACTTC	CASRPPGQGVDEQYF
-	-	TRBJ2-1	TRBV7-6	TGTGCCAGCAGCTTAGCTGGTTTCAATGAGCAGTTCTTC	CASSLAGFNEQFF
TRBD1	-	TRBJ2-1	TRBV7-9	TGTGCCAGCAGCCCGGGACAGGGGGTGGATTCCTACAATGAGCAGTTCTTC	CASSPGQGVDSYNEQFF
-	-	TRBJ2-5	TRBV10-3	TGTGCCATCAGTGAGTCTGGAGAAAAAGAGACCCAGTACTTC	CAISESGEKETQYF
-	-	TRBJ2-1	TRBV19	TGTGCCAGTAGTATGTTCTGGCGGGCCAATGAGCAGTTCTTC	CASSMFWRANEQFF
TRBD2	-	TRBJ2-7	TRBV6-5	TGTGCCAGCAGCCCCGGACTAGCGGGAGGTGAAGAGCAGTACTTC	CASSPGLAGGEEQYF
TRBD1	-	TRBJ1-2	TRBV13	TGTGCCAGCAGCCGCCCAAACCGACAGGGGGATAGCGGCTACACCTTC	CASSRPNRQGDSGYTF
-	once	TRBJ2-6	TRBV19	TGTGCCAGTAGTATGTCGGGTCGACAGTTCCCCTCTGGGGCCAACGTCCTGACTTTC	CASSMSGRQFPSGANVLTF
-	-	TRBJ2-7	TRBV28	TGTGCCAGCAGGGGGGGCGGACCCGAATACTACGAGCAGTACTTC	CASRGGGPEYYEQYF
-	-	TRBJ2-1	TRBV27	TGTGCCAGCAGTTTATTAGGGTCCTCGAATGAGCAGTTCTTC	CASSLLGSSNEQFF
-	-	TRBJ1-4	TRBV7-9	TGTGCCAGCAGCCAAGGGACCGGGGTGTTTTTT	CASSQGTGVFF
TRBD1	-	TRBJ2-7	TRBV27	TGTGCCAGCAGTTTATTCAGACAGGGGGCGGATTCCTACGAGCAGTACTTC	CASSLFRQGADSYEQYF
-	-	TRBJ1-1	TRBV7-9	TGTGCCAGCAGCGACGGGACACAGAACACTGAAGCTTTCTTT	CASSDGTQNTEAFF
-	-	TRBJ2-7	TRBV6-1	TGTGCCAGCGGGAGAACTCTCTACGAGCAGTACTTC	CASGRTLYEQYF
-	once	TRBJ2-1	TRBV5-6	TGTGCCAGCAGCTTACCGGTCAGGGGTAATGAGCAGTTCTTC	CASSLPVRGNEQFF
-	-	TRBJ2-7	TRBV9	TGTGCCAGCAGCGTAGACGTGGGGGGCCCCTACGAGCAGTACTTC	CASSVDVGGPYEQYF
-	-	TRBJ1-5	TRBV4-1	TGCGCCAGCAGCCAAGATGACAGCACTTATCAGCCCCAGCATTTT	CASSQDDSTYQPQHF
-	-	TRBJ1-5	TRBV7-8	TGTGCCAGCAGCTTAGGGGGTGTTCAGCCCCAGCATTTT	CASSLGGVQPQHF
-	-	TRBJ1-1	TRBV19	TGTGCCAGTAGTATAGATCTGTCGGGGGAATTAAAGGTGAACACTGAAGCTTTCTTT	CASSIDLSGELKVNTEAFF
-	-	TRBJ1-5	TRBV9	TGTGCCAGCAGCGTAGGGGGGCCCGGTCAGCCCCAGCATTTT	CASSVGGPGQPQHF
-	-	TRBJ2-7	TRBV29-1	TGCAGCGTTGTGGGGCAGCCCGACTACGAGCAGTACTTC	CSVVGQPDYEQYF
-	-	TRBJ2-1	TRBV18	TGTGCCAGCTCACCACCCCTGAAAGTAGTGACTCTACGGTACAATGAGCAGTTCTTC	CASSPPLKVVTLRYNEQFF
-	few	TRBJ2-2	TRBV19	TGTGCCAGTAGTAGGGAGTACACCGGGGAGCTGTTTTTT	CASSREYTGELFF
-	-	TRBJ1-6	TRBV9	TGTGCCAGCAGCTCAACAGGTTCTGAGTCACCCCTCCACTTT	CASSSTGSESPLHF
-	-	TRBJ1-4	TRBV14	TGTGCCAGCAGCCAAGTCCAAGGTTCCTTTAATGAAAAACTGTTTTTT	CASSQVQGSFNEKLFF
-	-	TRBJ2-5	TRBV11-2	TGTGCCAGCAGCTTAGGCGGCAGGGGAGGGGAGACCCAGTACTTC	CASSLGGRGGETQYF
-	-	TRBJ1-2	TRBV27	TGTGCCAGCAGTTTAAGACTAACGGGGTCGGTAAACTATGGCTACACCTTC	CASSLRLTGSVNYGYTF
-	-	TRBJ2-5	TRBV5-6	TGTGCCAGCAGCCAATCCGGTCTGCAAGAGACCCAGTACTTC	CASSQSGLQETQYF
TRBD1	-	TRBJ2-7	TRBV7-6	TGTGCCAGCAGCCCCCGACAGGGCCCCGATTACGAGCAGTACTTC	CASSPRQGPDYEQYF
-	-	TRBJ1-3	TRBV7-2	TGTGCCAGCAGCCCCCCCTGGGGGTTCAGGGACTCTGGAAACACCATATATTTT	CASSPPWGFRDSGNTIYF